The present entry profiles one T cell receptor beta chain with its context. The V and J ends lost 0 bases and 4 bases, in that order; junction bases with no gene match: 4. CDR3 length: 16 residues. Per the germline V gene, CDR1 is KGHSH and CDR2 is LQKENI. The data are from a study of beta chain features in type 1 diabetes. TCRB transcripts that were expressed got sequenced, as all of the isolated RNA had been reverse transcribed. Sequencing was performed with immunoSEQ multiplex PCR; in TCRdb, only in-frame clones are kept and a portion is missing. The data show roughly 230,000 clones, roughly 9.6% seen once.

This chain links TRBV18 with TRBJ2-1; TRBD1 matches at 9 bases. Sequenced material: naive CD4+ T cells from blood. This TCR derives from a woman under 30 in good health. The CDR3: CASSPPRDRVYNEQFF. The CDR3 DNA reads as TGTGCCAGCTCACCACCGCGGGACAGGGTGTACAATGAGCAGTTCTTC.